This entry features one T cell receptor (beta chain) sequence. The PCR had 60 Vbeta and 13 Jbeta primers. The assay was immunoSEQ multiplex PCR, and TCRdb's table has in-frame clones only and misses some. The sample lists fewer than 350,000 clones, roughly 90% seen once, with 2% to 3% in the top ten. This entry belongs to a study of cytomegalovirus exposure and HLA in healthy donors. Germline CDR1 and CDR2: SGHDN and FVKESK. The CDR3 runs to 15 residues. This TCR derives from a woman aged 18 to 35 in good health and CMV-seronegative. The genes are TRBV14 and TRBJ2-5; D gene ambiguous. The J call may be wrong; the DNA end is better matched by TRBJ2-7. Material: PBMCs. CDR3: CASSQDGSLIYEQYF. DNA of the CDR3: TGTGCCAGCAGCCAAGACGGTTCCCTTATCTACGAGCAGTACTTC.